This paragraph reports one T cell receptor beta chain. The antigen it binds to is not known. There are no base qualities to consult, and no much larger clone falls within one base. The library was prepared using the immunoSEQ multiplex PCR assay. TCRdb took over this immuneACCESS table, retaining in-frame rearrangements with V and J assigned. Such tables are incomplete; in checked studies, under half of the missing clones stem from an unresolved V gene, and the remainder is unexplained. Present in this sample are around 94,000 clones, 86% of which were seen just once. About 1.3% of the sample goes to the ten largest clones. Based on the germline V gene, the CDR1 and CDR2 sequences are SGHRS and YFSETQ. Measured from the cysteine to the phenylalanine, the CDR3 is 13 residues long. Solely the CDR3 DNA is kept, with 39 bases framed from the first base. V sheds 0 bases and J sheds 5 bases, leaving 5 bases between their ends.

These data belong to a study of control samples from healthy donors and cancer patients (dated by TCRdb to between 2020 and 2021). Sample: blood. This receptor was obtained from a woman between 45 and 65 years old in good health. This receptor chain uses TRBV5-1 and TRBJ2-2; no D gene can be assigned with confidence. CDR3 protein: CASSLAGTGELFF. The DNA sequence follows: TGCGCCAGCAGCTTGGCCGGTACCGGGGAGCTGTTTTTT.